The 30 T cell receptor beta chains given below trace back to one sample, sequenced in a study of T-cell reconstitution after alpha-beta-depleted transplantation in children. Researchers prepared the TCRbeta library using unique molecular identifiers, the study reports. From the PCR reads, TCRdb called clonotypes with MiXCR, one entry per CDR3 protein. Of 700,000 to 850,000 distinct CDR3 sequences in the sample, roughly 15% were seen once. The sample consisted of PBMCs, mostly from graft donor cells, taken 360 days after TCRalphabeta/CD19-depleted stem cell transplant. Receptor source: a male patient younger than 18 who had a stem cell transplant for acute lymphoblastic leukemia, so the T cells may come from the graft donor.

This clonotype was observed a few times. The chain employs TRBV24-1 and TRBJ2-1, with D possibly TRBD1 on 7 matching bases. The V end was cut by 3 bases, the J end by 6 bases, with 17 bases between. Germline assignment: CDR1 KGHDR and CDR2 SFDVKD. The length of the CDR3 is 16 residues. The CDR3: CATSDVRGLGGNEQFF. DNA of the CDR3: TGTGCCACCAGTGATGTTAGGGGGCTCGGGGGCAATGAGCAGTTCTTC.

This sequence joins TRBV5-1 and TRBJ2-2; D is ambiguous. The CDR3 length is 17 residues. The V end lost 8 bases, the J end lost 0 bases, and 20 bases lay between the germline ends. Germline CDR1 is SGHRS and CDR2 is YFSETQ. CDR3 in amino acids: CARTAECPTSNTGELFF. Written as DNA, the CDR3 is TGCGCCAGGACGGCAGAGTGCCCGACTTCGAACACCGGGGAGCTGTTTTTT. Full variable domain (missing parts from reference TRBV5-1 and TRBJ2-2): KAGVTQTPRYLIKTRGQQVTLSCSPISGHRSVSWYQQTPGQGLQFLFEYFSETQRNKGNFPGRFSGRQFSNSRSEMNVSTLELGDSALYLCARTAECPTSNTGELFFGEGSRLTVL.

The CDR3 protein is CASSQGPGRGNQPQHF. Here the CDR3 DNA reads TGCGCCAGCAGCCAAGGGCCAGGGAGGGGCAATCAGCCCCAGCATTTT. The chain links TRBV4-1 to TRBJ1-5, with a possible D match to TRBD1 (5 bases). The germline gives CDR1 MGHRA, CDR2 YSYEKL. Trimming removed 1 base from V and 2 bases from J, with 12 bases in between. This CDR3 contains 16 residues.

This chain links TRBV5-1 with TRBJ1-1; D call uncertain. Per the germline V gene, CDR1 is SGHRS and CDR2 is YFSETQ. The CDR3 totals 13 residues. Trimming left V 4 bases short and J 0 bases short, with 7 bases between. This CDR3 is CASSGVLNTEAFF. CDR3 DNA: TGCGCCAGCAGCGGGGTGCTGAACACTGAAGCTTTCTTT.

The gene calls are TRBV5-1 and TRBJ2-5; a weak D match, TRBD1 (5 bases). The CDR3 has 16 amino acids. Looked up from germline, CDR1 is SGHRS and CDR2 is YFSETQ. Trimming shortened V by 1 base and J by 2 bases, and 15 bases separated the two germline ends. The CDR3 loop reads CASSLSSDRRQETQYF. DNA for the CDR3: TGCGCCAGCAGCTTGAGCTCCGACAGACGACAAGAGACCCAGTACTTC.

This clonotype has at least ten counts. The rearrangement uses TRBV12-3 or TRBV12-4 and TRBJ1-1, with a weak D call TRBD1 (5 bases). V shed 3 bases and J shed 5 bases, with 10 bases lying between them. CDR3 length equals 13 residues. The CDR3 nucleotides read TGTGCCAGCAGTTTCGGCAGGGCGACTGAAGCTTTCTTT. Amino acid sequence: CASSFGRATEAFF.

Only a few counts were recorded for this clonotype. CDR3 nucleotide sequence: TGCAGCGTTGAGGGGGGGCCCGGCACCGGGGAGCTGTTTTTT. This encodes CSVEGGPGTGELFF. This rearrangement joins TRBV29-1 to TRBJ2-2, with D perhaps TRBD2 (7 bases). Looked up from germline, CDR1 is SQVTM and CDR2 is ANQGSEA. Trimming pared 3 bases from V and 4 bases from J, leaving 12 bases between. The CDR3 totals 14 residues.

The chain has TRBV20-1 and TRBJ1-3; D unresolved. Trimming removed 6 bases at V and 0 bases at J, with 15 bases between. Per germline, CDR1 DFQATT and CDR2 SNEGSKA (reference sequence). There are 15 residues in the CDR3. CDR3 sequence (DNA): TGCAGTGCCACTTCCGAACTCAGCTCTGGAAACACCATATATTTT. Amino acids: CSATSELSSGNTIYF.

This clonotype was counted many times. CDR3 DNA: TGCAGCGTTTCCACCGGGACAGACGATAATTCACCCCTCCACTTT. Translated: CSVSTGTDDNSPLHF. V is TRBV29-1 and J is TRBJ1-6; 7 bases match TRBD1. CDR3 length: 15 residues. CDR1 and CDR2 (germline): SQVTM, ANQGSEA. V lost 5 bases and J lost 5; bases outside the gene matches: 9.

This clonotype came up many times. This rearrangement joins TRBV14 to TRBJ1-3; no firm D call. V dropped 2 bases and J dropped 0 bases, with 8 bases sitting between them. Germline V gene sequence: CDR1 SGHDN, CDR2 FVKESK. The CDR3 consists of 15 residues. CDR3 nucleotides: TGTGCCAGCAGCCAAACACCTCCCTCTGGAAACACCATATATTTT. Its translation is CASSQTPPSGNTIYF.

This clonotype appeared many times. The rearrangement uses TRBV20-1 and TRBJ2-2; D tentatively reads TRBD1 or TRBD2 (5 bases each). Trimming took 6 bases from V and 4 from J, leaving 18 bases between them. This CDR3 is 15 amino acids long. Per the germline V gene, CDR1 is DFQATT and CDR2 is SNEGSKA (reference sequence). The CDR3 loop reads CSASNGDQGTGELFF. The CDR3, as DNA: TGCAGTGCCTCAAACGGGGATCAGGGCACCGGGGAGCTGTTTTTT.

This clonotype was detected ten times or more. J is TRBJ2-7 and V is TRBV7-8; no clear D. The CDR3 runs to 12 residues. Trimming left V 4 bases short and J 6 bases short, with 10 bases between. The germline gives CDR1 SGHVS, CDR2 FQNEAQ. The CDR3 DNA sequence: TGTGCCAGCAGCTCTTCTCCAATCGAGCAGTACTTC. As protein: CASSSSPIEQYF.

This clonotype came up a few times. V gene TRBV10-3 combines with J gene TRBJ2-3, with 11 bases fitting TRBD2. The CDR3 covers 15 residues. V lost 5 bases to trimming and J lost 2 bases; unmatched junction nucleotides: 3. Germline V gives CDR1 ENHRY, CDR2 SYGVKD. The CDR3 sequence: CAISPSGRYTDTQYF. DNA for the CDR3: TGTGCCATCAGTCCTAGCGGGAGGTACACAGATACGCAGTATTTT.

V is TRBV27 and J is TRBJ2-3; 7 bases match TRBD2. CDR1 is MNHEY, CDR2 SMNVEV, per germline (reference sequence). The ends lost 4 bases at V and 0 bases at J; junction bases unmatched: 4. This CDR3 is 15 amino acids long. The CDR3 reads CASSSRLASTDTQYF. In nucleotides, the CDR3 is TGTGCCAGCAGTTCTCGACTAGCAAGCACAGATACGCAGTATTTT.

The rearrangement uses TRBV10-2 and TRBJ2-2, with unresolved D. Trimming pared 10 bases from V and 0 bases from J, leaving 12 bases between. The CDR3 covers 14 residues. Germline CDR1 reads WSHSY; CDR2 reads SAAADI. The CDR3 DNA reads as TGCGCCACCAAACCCAGCCCGAACACCGGGGAGCTGTTTTTT. It translates to CATKPSPNTGELFF.

CDR3 sequence reads: CASSHRPRQAGGLKTQYF. The CDR3 DNA reads as TGTGCCAGCAGCCACCGACCACGCCAAGCGGGAGGGCTTAAGACCCAGTACTTC. This sequence joins TRBV3-1 and TRBJ2-5; 10 nucleotides agree with TRBD2. The CDR3 covers 18 residues. The junction had 16 bases not matched to a gene; V was cut back by 3 bases and J by 6 bases. Germline values: CDR1 LGHDT, CDR2 YNNKEL (reference sequence).

The V call is TRBV12-5, the J call TRBJ2-2; D assignment may be TRBD1 or TRBD2 (5 bases each). Trimming took 0 bases from V and 5 from J, leaving 13 bases between them. The CDR3 is made up of 16 amino acids. Germline lookup yields CDR1 LGHNT and CDR2 FRNRAP. CDR3 in DNA: TGTGCTAGTGGTTTGGTACGAGGGGTGGTTACCGGGGAGCTGTTTTTT. It specifies CASGLVRGVVTGELFF.

This clonotype was seen at least ten times. The rearrangement uses TRBV12-3 or TRBV12-4 and TRBJ2-2; D is possibly TRBD2 (6 bases). The CDR3 loop spans 15 amino acids. Trimming pared 6 bases from V and 5 bases from J, leaving 16 bases between. In nucleotides, the CDR3 is TGTGCCAGCAGGCGGGACTCTGTCCCGACCGGGGAGCTGTTTTTT. Translating it yields CASRRDSVPTGELFF.

In this sample, this clonotype turned up many times. V and J are TRBV20-1 and TRBJ2-1; 8 bases fit TRBD2. V trimming: 3 bases; J trimming: 1 base; junction bases outside the gene matches: 8. The germline CDR1 and CDR2 sequences are DFQATT and SNEGSKA (reference sequence). The CDR3 extends over 16 amino acids. CDR3 nucleotides: TGCAGTGCTAGTACTCTGGCGGGAGGATCCTACAATGAGCAGTTCTTC. It encodes CSASTLAGGSYNEQFF.

V is TRBV4-1 and J is TRBJ1-2, with D hard to call. This CDR3 contains 15 residues. From germline, CDR1 is MGHRA and CDR2 YSYEKL. V lost 0 bases and J lost 2, with 10 bases in between. CDR3 loop: CASSQDARLNYGYTF. CDR3 sequence (DNA): TGCGCCAGCAGCCAAGACGCCAGGCTAAACTATGGCTACACCTTC.

This clonotype was observed a handful of times. The chain recombines TRBV2 with TRBJ1-2, with 7 bases that match TRBD1. The germline gives CDR1 SNHLY, CDR2 FYNNEI. This CDR3 has 17 residues. The junction had 16 bases not matched to a gene; V was cut back by 3 bases and J by 6 bases. The CDR3, as DNA: TGTGCCAGCAGTGAGACAGGGACGACACTTATCGAGCATGGCTACACCTTC. Protein product: CASSETGTTLIEHGYTF.

The J gene is TRBJ2-7, the V gene TRBV6-5, with D perhaps matching TRBD2 (5 bases). The germline gives CDR1 MNHEY, CDR2 SVGAGI. Trimming left V 1 base short and J 2 bases short, with 12 bases between. The CDR3 covers 15 residues. The CDR3 nucleotides are TGTGCCAGCAGTTACTACGGGGTTCTCCCCTACGAGCAGTACTTC. Its protein is CASSYYGVLPYEQYF.

At least ten counts were recorded for this clonotype. The chain carries TRBV27 and TRBJ2-7; TRBD2 matches 8 bases. This CDR3 region has 14 residues. Germline-derived CDR1 and CDR2 are MNHEY and SMNVEV (reference sequence). After removal of 6 bases from V and 3 bases from J, the junction contained 7 bases not matched to a gene. The CDR3 nucleotides read TGTGCCAGCAGCGATCGGCTAGCGGGCTACGAGCAGTACTTC. As protein: CASSDRLAGYEQYF.

The chain employs TRBV5-1 and TRBJ2-3; weak D call: TRBD2 (5 bases). The CDR3 runs 18 residues. From germline, CDR1 is SGHRS and CDR2 YFSETQ. V shed 4 bases and J shed 4 bases, with 25 bases lying between them. CDR3 sequence (DNA): TGCGCCAGCAGCCCTTGGGTTGGACTCCTAGGGTCGGCAGATACGCAGTATTTT. Its translation is CASSPWVGLLGSADTQYF.

A few counts support this clonotype. This chain uses TRBV25-1 with TRBJ2-5; 8 bases are shared with TRBD1. Germline CDR1 MGHDK, CDR2 SYGVNS. V trimming: 1 base; J trimming: 5 bases; junction bases outside the gene matches: 12. The CDR3 consists of 17 residues. CDR3 sequence (DNA): TGTGCCAGCAGTGAATTTCCGACAGGGGTAGTCGGGGAGACCCAGTACTTC. This gives the protein CASSEFPTGVVGETQYF.

This clonotype has a count of ten or more. The V gene is TRBV11-2, the J gene TRBJ2-7, with no clear D. CDR1 is SGHAT, CDR2 FQNNGV, per germline. The CDR3 length is 15 residues. The germline V and J ends were trimmed by 1 base and 2 bases, with 12 bases remaining between them. CDR3 sequence: CASSLAQLGPYEQYF. The CDR3 bases are TGTGCCAGCAGCTTAGCGCAGCTTGGCCCCTACGAGCAGTACTTC.

This clonotype has more than one count but fewer than ten. The genes are TRBV10-2 and TRBJ1-1; D is undetermined. This CDR3 spans 16 amino acids. V lost 7 bases and J lost 1, with 19 bases in between. Germline lookup yields CDR1 WSHSY and CDR2 SAAADI. CDR3 sequence: CASKGYEQLGNTEAFF. CDR3 DNA: TGCGCCAGCAAGGGTTATGAGCAACTCGGGAACACTGAAGCTTTCTTT.

In this sample, this clonotype turned up a few times. V and J are TRBV29-1 and TRBJ2-7; TRBD1 might be the D (5 bases). The CDR3 is 12 residues long. The V gene lost 3 bases and the J gene lost 3 bases, with 9 bases spanning the gap. In germline, CDR1 is SQVTM, CDR2 ANQGSEA. The DNA of the CDR3 is TGCAGCGTTGAGAACAGGTTCTACGAGCAGTACTTC. As protein: CSVENRFYEQYF.

The gene calls are TRBV11-2 and TRBJ2-3; 15 nucleotides align to TRBD2. Germline CDR1 is SGHAT and CDR2 is FQNNGV. Trimming cost V 5 bases and J 4 bases; bases outside gene matches: 10. There are 18 residues in the CDR3. As DNA, the CDR3 is TGTGCCAGCAGCGTAGGACTAGCGGGAGGGCCGATAGCAGATACGCAGTATTTT. It codes for CASSVGLAGGPIADTQYF.

This clonotype has a handful of counts. The chain is built from TRBV29-1 and TRBJ2-2; D might be TRBD1 (5 bases). CDR1 is SQVTM and CDR2 is ANQGSEA in the germline V gene. This CDR3 comprises 15 residues. V was pared by 4 bases and J by 5 bases, with 17 bases between. The CDR3 region has the DNA TGCAGCGTTGTTGGAGATCCAGGGCTGACCGGGGAGCTGTTTTTT. Translation gives CSVVGDPGLTGELFF.